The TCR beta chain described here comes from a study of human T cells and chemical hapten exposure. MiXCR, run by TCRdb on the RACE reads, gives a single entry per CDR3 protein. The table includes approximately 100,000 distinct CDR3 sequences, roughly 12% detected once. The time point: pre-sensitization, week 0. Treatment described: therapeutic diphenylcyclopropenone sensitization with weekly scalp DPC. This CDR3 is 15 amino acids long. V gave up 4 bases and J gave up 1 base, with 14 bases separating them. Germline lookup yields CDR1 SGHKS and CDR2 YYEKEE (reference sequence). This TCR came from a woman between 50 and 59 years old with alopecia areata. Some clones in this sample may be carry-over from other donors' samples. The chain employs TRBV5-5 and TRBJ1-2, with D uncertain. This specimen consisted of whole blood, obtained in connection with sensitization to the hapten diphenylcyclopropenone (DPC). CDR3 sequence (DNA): TGTGCCAGCAGCCCGAGGCTAGAGCTTAACTATGGCTACACCTTC. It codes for CASSPRLELNYGYTF.